This TCR beta chain appears in the sequencing data of a study of response to subunit inactivated influenza vaccine. General study results and limits: Authors suggested that a seasonal influenza vaccination recruits few new T cells each time.

TCRdb redid the calling of the RT-PCR reads with MiXCR, one entry per CDR3 protein. Of around 520,000 distinct CDR3 sequences listed, 25% were seen once; the top ten hold approximately 2%. Trimming left V 4 bases short and J 7 bases short, with 25 bases between. The germline V gene has CDR1 SGHAT and CDR2 FQNNGV. This CDR3 spans 18 amino acids. This clonotype occurred a few times. What it binds is not known. This sequence was found in a middle-aged man who received an inactivated influenza vaccine. Source: CD4+ T cells sorted from PBMCs, taken roughly 5 days after vaccination. This chain joins TRBV11-2 and TRBJ2-2, with D possibly matching TRBD2 (6 bases). DNA of the CDR3: TGTGCCAGCAGCTCGATGTCCAGTTGGGGGGTTTTAATCGGGGAGCTGTTTTTT. Protein product: CASSSMSSWGVLIGELFF. Complete variable domain (other parts from reference TRBV11-2 and TRBJ2-2): EAGVAQSPRYKIIEKRQSVAFWCNPISGHATLYWYQQILGQGPKLLIQFQNNGVVDDSQLPKDRFSAERLKGVDSTLKIQPAKLEDSAVYLCASSSMSSWGVLIGELFFGEGSRLTVL.